A single sample is the source of the 19 T cell receptor beta chains below, sequenced in a study of radiotherapy plus CTLA-4 blockade in lung cancer. Sequencing used immunoSEQ multiplex PCR; TCRdb keeps in-frame clones, though not all of them. The sample lists about 87,000 clones; approximately 86% were seen once. This specimen consisted of peripheral blood, obtained from a patient treated with radiotherapy plus ipilimumab. Source of these receptors: a human donor with non-small cell lung cancer that progressed on radiotherapy plus ipilimumab.

The chain combines TRBV7-2 with TRBJ2-2; D remains ambiguous. Per the germline V gene, CDR1 is SGHTA and CDR2 is FQGNSA. V was shortened by 1 base and J by 7 bases, with 13 bases between the two germline ends. This CDR3 region has 15 residues. The CDR3 region has the DNA TGTGCCAGCAGCTTAGGCTTAACCGTTGGCGGGGAGCTGTTTTTT. The encoded protein is CASSLGLTVGGELFF.

This clone was picked up a small number of times. The rearrangement joins TRBV18 to TRBJ2-2; a possible D gene is TRBD1 (5 bases). Germline-derived CDR1 and CDR2 are KGHSH and LQKENI. This CDR3 comprises 14 residues. V was shortened by 5 bases and J by 4 bases, with 11 bases between the two germline ends. CDR3 in amino acids: CASSSSGSTGELFF. The CDR3 bases are TGTGCCAGCTCAAGTTCAGGGTCCACCGGGGAGCTGTTTTTT.

The chain links TRBV4-3 to TRBJ1-2; 9 bases fit TRBD1. This CDR3 is built from 15 residues. Germline V gene lookup returns CDR1 LGHNA and CDR2 YSLEER. V lost 3 bases to trimming and J lost 4 bases; unmatched junction nucleotides: 6. In DNA form, the CDR3 reads TGCGCCAGCAGCCAGAAACAGGGGGCCTCCTATGGCTACACCTTC. This codes for CASSQKQGASYGYTF.

The CDR3 sequence: CASSYGQGATDTQYF. CDR3 DNA sequence: TGTGCCAGCAGTTACGGTCAGGGGGCGACAGATACGCAGTATTTT. The rearrangement links TRBV6-5 to TRBJ2-3; 8 bases fit TRBD1. The junction had 4 bases not matched to a gene; V was cut back by 2 bases and J by 3 bases. The CDR3 is made up of 15 amino acids. CDR1 and CDR2 from the germline V gene are MNHEY and SVGAGI.

V is TRBV6-5 and J is TRBJ1-1, with 7 positions matching TRBD1. The CDR3 totals 15 residues. Germline-derived CDR1 and CDR2 are MNHEY and SVGAGI. J was trimmed by 1 base and V by 6 bases; bases with no gene match: 8. CDR3 sequence reads: CASSPDRAENTEAFF. The CDR3 DNA reads TGTGCCAGCAGCCCTGACAGGGCGGAGAACACTGAAGCTTTCTTT.

The rearrangement links TRBV30 to TRBJ2-7; TRBD2 matches 10 bases. Germline CDR1 reads GTSNPN; CDR2 reads SVGIG (reference sequence). J gave up 2 bases and V 3 bases, and 10 bases lay outside the gene matches. The CDR3 has 16 residues. DNA of the CDR3: TGTGCCTGGAGCCGTGGGCTAGCGGGGGCTCCCTACGAGCAGTACTTC. Translated, it gives CAWSRGLAGAPYEQYF.

The chain combines TRBV7-8 with TRBJ2-7, with D possibly being TRBD2 (5 bases). The CDR3 spans 15 residues. Trimming left V 1 base short and J 7 bases short, with 17 bases between. CDR1 and CDR2 from the germline V gene are SGHVS and FQNEAQ. CDR3 sequence (DNA): TGTGCCAGCAGCTTAGGGCCGGGGAGTAGATGGGAGCAGTACTTC. It encodes CASSLGPGSRWEQYF.

This clone occurred a few times. The rearrangement links TRBV7-8 to TRBJ1-3; 7 bases align to TRBD1. CDR3 length equals 14 residues. The V segment lost 5 bases and the J segment 4 bases; nucleotides outside the gene matches: 5. In germline, CDR1 is SGHVS, CDR2 FQNEAQ. The CDR3 coding sequence is TGTGCCAGCAGCCTCGGGACAGCGGGAAACACCATATATTTT. Amino acid sequence: CASSLGTAGNTIYF.

In DNA form, the CDR3 reads TGCAGCGTTAGACAGGGGGGTGTTGTAGAGACCCAGTACTTC. Its protein is CSVRQGGVVETQYF. This sequence joins TRBV29-1 and TRBJ2-5, with 9 bases matching TRBD1. The CDR3 consists of 14 residues. The V segment lost 5 bases and the J segment 4 bases; nucleotides outside the gene matches: 8. Germline V gene data show CDR1 as SQVTM and CDR2 as ANQGSEA.

This chain uses TRBV30 with TRBJ2-3, with D perhaps TRBD2 (6 bases). The CDR3 length is 14 residues. The germline gives CDR1 GTSNPN, CDR2 SVGIG (reference sequence). Trimming took off 2 bases at V and 3 bases at J, with 12 bases between the two ends. The CDR3 sequence is CAWSSGTLTDTQYF. CDR3 nucleotides: TGTGCCTGGAGTTCAGGGACTCTGACAGATACGCAGTATTTT.

This chain connects TRBV27 to TRBJ1-2; D not certain. CDR3 length: 13 residues. Trimming removed 0 bases at V and 8 bases at J, with 10 bases between. Germline CDR1 is MNHEY and CDR2 is SMNVEV (reference sequence). CDR3 sequence: CASSLSARRGYTF. The CDR3, as DNA: TGTGCCAGCAGTTTATCAGCCCGGAGGGGCTACACCTTC.

The chain is built from TRBV5-5 and TRBJ1-1; a possible D gene is TRBD1 (5 bases). This CDR3 has 15 residues. Deletions cut 0 bases from V and 4 bases from J, with 13 bases between. Germline CDR1 and CDR2: SGHKS and YYEKEE (reference sequence). This CDR3 is CASSLGRSGGTEAFF. CDR3 nucleotides: TGTGCCAGCAGCTTGGGAAGGAGCGGGGGCACTGAAGCTTTCTTT. Full variable domain (outside the CDR3, taken from reference TRBV5-5 and TRBJ1-1): DAGVTQSPTHLIKTRGQQVTLRCSPISGHKSVSWYQQVLGQGPQFIFQYYEKEERGRGNFPDRFSARQFPNYSSELNVNALLLGDSALYLCASSLGRSGGTEAFFGQGTRLTVV.

The chain has TRBV7-3 and TRBJ2-2, with no clear D. This CDR3 is built from 13 residues. Germline V lookup: CDR1 SGHTA, CDR2 FQGTGA. The ends were cut back, 2 bases at V and 4 bases at J, with 5 bases in the middle. This chain's CDR3 is CASSLAVTGELFF. The CDR3 nucleotides are TGTGCCAGCAGCTTAGCGGTCACCGGGGAGCTGTTTTTT.

The chain is built from TRBV19 and TRBJ2-1; 8 nucleotides agree with TRBD2. The CDR3 covers 12 residues. Germline values: CDR1 LNHDA, CDR2 SQIVND (reference sequence). The J segment lost 7 bases and the V segment lost 8 bases, leaving 4 bases of the junction unmatched. In DNA form, the CDR3 reads TGTGCCAGTGCCGGGACTAGGAATGAGCAGTTCTTC. Its translation: CASAGTRNEQFF.

The chain joins TRBV29-1 to TRBJ2-5; 11 bases map to TRBD1. Trimming at V came to 6 bases and at J to 2 bases, leaving 5 bases not matched to a gene. The CDR3 consists of 14 residues. Germline V gene data show CDR1 as SQVTM and CDR2 as ANQGSEA. The DNA for the CDR3 is TGCAGCGTGGGAGGACAGGGGGCACAAGAGACCCAGTACTTC. It translates to CSVGGQGAQETQYF.

The chain uses TRBV18 and TRBJ2-7; 8 bases map to TRBD2. V shed 4 bases, J shed 2 bases, and the junction held 4 bases outside the gene matches. Germline V lookup: CDR1 KGHSH, CDR2 LQKENI. CDR3 length equals 14 residues. CDR3 region: CASSRGLGAYEQYF. DNA for the CDR3: TGTGCCAGCTCACGGGGACTAGGAGCCTACGAGCAGTACTTC.

The chain joins TRBV7-9 to TRBJ1-2; D might be TRBD1 (5 bases). The V end lost 2 bases, the J end lost 2 bases, and 12 bases lay between the germline ends. CDR1 SEHNR and CDR2 FQNEAQ come from the germline V gene (reference sequence). The CDR3 is 15 amino acids. CDR3 loop: CASSLQGGANYGYTF. CDR3 coding DNA: TGTGCCAGCAGCTTACAGGGAGGCGCGAACTATGGCTACACCTTC.

This clone has a single count. This chain connects TRBV5-6 to TRBJ2-3; tentatively, D is TRBD1 or TRBD2 (5 bases each). The ends were cut back, 0 bases at V and 8 bases at J, with 10 bases in the middle. Germline V gene lookup returns CDR1 SGHDT and CDR2 YYEEEE. The CDR3 extends over 13 amino acids. CDR3 coding DNA: TGTGCCAGCAGCTTGGCCGGGGCAGTTACGCAGTATTTT. Translating it yields CASSLAGAVTQYF.

The chain has TRBV9 and TRBJ2-1; 11 nucleotides agree with TRBD1. The CDR3 sequence is 15 residues long. Trimming cost V 0 bases and J 8 bases; bases outside gene matches: 4. In germline, CDR1 is SGDLS, CDR2 YYNGEE. The CDR3 DNA sequence: TGTGCCAGCAGCGTAGACGGACAGGGGGCACATGAGCAGTTCTTC. Encoded protein: CASSVDGQGAHEQFF.